The present TCR beta chain was sequenced within a study of cytomegalovirus exposure and HLA in healthy donors. Overall study findings and caveats: In a later analysis, across HLA loci, associated TCR counts were highest for DRB1, lowest for HLA-C. Some V segments could not be told apart, so they were left out, TRBV6-2 and TRBV6-3 among them.

V lost 7 bases, J lost 5 bases, and 8 bases lay in between. The CDR3 runs 11 residues. Germline-derived CDR1 and CDR2 are MGHDK and SYGVNS. As to this clone: Its antigen remains unidentified.

Amplification used 60 Vbeta primers and 13 Jbeta primers. Using immunoSEQ multiplex PCR, the repertoire was profiled, and TCRdb retains in-frame clones only, with some absent. Among 200,000 or so clones listed, around 86% were seen once. This sequence was found in a man aged 35-49 years in good health and CMV-seropositive. V is TRBV25-1 and J is TRBJ1-2; no reliable D call. The source material was PBMCs. CDR3 sequence reads: CASTGAYGYTF. CDR3 coding DNA: TGTGCCAGCACCGGAGCGTATGGCTACACCTTC.